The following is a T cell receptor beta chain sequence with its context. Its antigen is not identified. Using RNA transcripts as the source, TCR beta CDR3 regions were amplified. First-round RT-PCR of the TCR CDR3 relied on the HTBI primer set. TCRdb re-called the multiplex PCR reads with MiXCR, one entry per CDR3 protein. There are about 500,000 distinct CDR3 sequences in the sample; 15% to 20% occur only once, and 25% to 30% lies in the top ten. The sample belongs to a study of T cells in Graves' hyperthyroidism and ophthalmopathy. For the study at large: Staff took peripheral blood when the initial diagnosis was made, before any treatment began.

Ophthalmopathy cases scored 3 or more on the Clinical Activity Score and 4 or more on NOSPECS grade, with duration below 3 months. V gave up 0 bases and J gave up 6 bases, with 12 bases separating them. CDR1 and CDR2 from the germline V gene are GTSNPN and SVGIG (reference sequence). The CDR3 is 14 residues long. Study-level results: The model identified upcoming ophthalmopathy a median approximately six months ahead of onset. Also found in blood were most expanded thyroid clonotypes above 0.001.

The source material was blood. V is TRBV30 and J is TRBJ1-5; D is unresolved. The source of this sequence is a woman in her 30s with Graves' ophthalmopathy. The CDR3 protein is CAWSVPGESQPQHF. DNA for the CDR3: TGTGCCTGGAGTGTACCGGGCGAGAGTCAGCCCCAGCATTTT. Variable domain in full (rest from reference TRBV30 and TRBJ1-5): SQTIHQWPATLVQPVGSPLSLECTVEGTSNPNLYWYRQAAGRGLQLLFYSVGIGQISSEVPQNLSASRPQDRQFILSSKKLLLSDSGFYLCAWSVPGESQPQHFGDGTRLSIL.